These T cell receptor beta chains were read from a single sample in a study of shared clonotypes between healthy human individuals. Produced via immunoSEQ multiplex PCR; TCRdb's table is partial and in-frame only. The table has approximately 590,000 clones, 95% seen once. The material sequenced was naive CD8+ T cells sorted from blood. Receptors were obtained from a woman aged 25 to 39 in good health. The CDR3 runs from the conserved cysteine through the conserved F or W. The D gene is left open where the match is weak. Not all rows give a size; the values are once, few, many and, for expanded clones, a class.

D	V	J	size	DNA	CDR3
NA	TRBV7-9	TRBJ2-2	NA	TGTGCCAGCAGCTTTGGACTCGTCACCGGGGAGCTGTTTTTT	CASSFGLVTGELFF
TRBD1	TRBV4-2	TRBJ1-3	NA	TGTGCCAGCAGCCAAGTTGAGGGGGCCAATGGAAACACCATATATTTT	CASSQVEGANGNTIYF
NA	TRBV6-1	TRBJ2-7	NA	TGTGCCAGCAGTGAAGGCAGGGGCCCCTACGAGCAGTACTTC	CASSEGRGPYEQYF
TRBD2	TRBV5-6	TRBJ2-7	once	TGTGCCAGCAGCTTGGCTTCCGGGAGGGCCTACGAGCAGTACTTC	CASSLASGRAYEQYF
NA	TRBV7-8	TRBJ2-2	once	TGTGCCAGCAGCTTATCCAGTTGGGAGCTGTTTTTT	CASSLSSWELFF
NA	TRBV4-2	TRBJ2-7	once	TGTGCCAGCAGGCGACCCGGGACGGAGAGCTCCTACGAGCAGTACTTC	CASRRPGTESSYEQYF
TRBD1	TRBV29-1	TRBJ2-3	NA	TGCAGCGGAGCGGGACAGGGGGCCCCAGATACGCAGTATTTT	CSGAGQGAPDTQYF
TRBD1	TRBV10-3	TRBJ2-1	NA	TGTGCCATCAGTGAAGAGGGGGCAGCCTACAATGAGCAGTTCTTC	CAISEEGAAYNEQFF
NA	TRBV6-6	TRBJ2-1	NA	TGTGCCAGCAGTTACTCCAGCGATGAGCAGTTCTTC	CASSYSSDEQFF
NA	TRBV7-9	TRBJ2-7	NA	TGTGCCAGCAGCTTAGCGGGATCGTCTTACGAGCAGTACTTC	CASSLAGSSYEQYF
NA	TRBV29-1	TRBJ1-3	NA	TGCAGCGTCGACGTGGGTGCCGCTGGAAACACCATATATTTT	CSVDVGAAGNTIYF
NA	TRBV7-9	TRBJ1-1	NA	TGTGCCAGCAGCTTAGCTGGGGACACCGACACTGAAGCTTTCTTT	CASSLAGDTDTEAFF
NA	TRBV28	TRBJ2-4	NA	TGTGCCAGCAGCCCATGGGACCGTGACAAAAACATTCAGTACTTC	CASSPWDRDKNIQYF
NA	TRBV28	TRBJ1-4	NA	TGTGCCAGCAGTTTGAGGGGAACTAATGAAAAACTGTTTTTT	CASSLRGTNEKLFF
NA	TRBV28	TRBJ1-1	NA	TGTGCCAGCAGTGAAGGGATATCTGAAGCTTTCTTT	CASSEGISEAFF
NA	TRBV15	TRBJ1-2	NA	TGTGCCACCAGCAGAGATCAAGCAGCAGGTTGGAACTATGGCTACACCTTC	CATSRDQAAGWNYGYTF
NA	TRBV6-7	TRBJ1-2	NA	TGTGCCCCCAGCAGATGTTATTGCTATGGCTACACCTTC	CAPSRCYCYGYTF
NA	TRBV27	TRBJ2-1	NA	TGTGCCAGCAGTTTATCGCAGGGCAATGAGCAGTTCTTC	CASSLSQGNEQFF
NA	TRBV28	TRBJ2-7	once	TGTGCCAGCAGTTCTATCAGAGGGCTTTCCTACGAGCAGTACTTC	CASSSIRGLSYEQYF
NA	TRBV5-4	TRBJ2-7	NA	TGTGCCAGCAGGAACGGACTCTACTACGAGCAGTACTTC	CASRNGLYYEQYF